The T cell receptor beta chain under discussion was sequenced for a study of early T cells in non-severe SARS-CoV-2 infection (dated by TCRdb to about 2021). Some background on the complete study: Because TCR sequencing relied on bulk RNA taken from unsorted whole blood, pairing of alpha and beta chains was not possible.

In this sample, this clonotype turned up a few times. Its specific antigen is unknown. It has no much larger one-base neighbor in the sample; base qualities were not kept. Study-wide findings and limitations: Matching against VDJdb was skewed toward anti-spike CD8 responses, likely underestimated virus-specific expansions, and missed private and CD4 specificities.

This was a case-control study nested in a cohort of healthcare workers in London, UK, who had nasopharyngeal swab PCR tests and blood samples taken every week. Healthcare workers were recruited between 23 and 31 March 2020, during the week of the UK lockdown, and were followed weekly for up to about 15 weeks. Sequences SGHKS (CDR1) and YYEKEE (CDR2) are obtained from the germline V gene (reference sequence). The CDR3 covers 16 residues, taking in both the cysteine and the phenylalanine. Solely the CDR3 DNA is kept, with 48 bases framed from the first base. V sheds 0 bases and J sheds 3 bases, leaving 16 bases between their ends. The library was made by 5' RACE. Sequencing was carried out with a NextSeq 500. The TCR library protocol attached unique molecular identifiers to individual cDNA molecules to correct for sequencing error and PCR bias. Both TCR alpha and beta chains were sequenced, and tight co-correlation was observed between alpha and beta sequence abundances in each sample. As for the original processing: Decombinator V4 was used to annotate the V gene, J gene and CDR3 of the TCR sequences. Expanded TCRs were defined as changing significantly between any two time points under a Poisson model with p below 0.0001. TCR abundances were normalised to the total number of TCRs sequenced per sample and were expressed as counts per million. TRAV1-2 paired with TRAJ12, TRAJ20 or TRAJ33 defined MAIT TCRs, while TRAV10 paired with TRAJ18 defined iNKT TCRs. VDJdb, accessed on 1 November 2021, was searched for TCRs annotated for CMV, EBV and SARS-CoV-2, and TCRs annotated for more than one antigen were excluded. The public reads were run again by TCRdb, first through fastp at Q25 and then through MiXCR, and only productive beta chains were kept. A single entry per CDR3 protein holds the most common genes and DNA from its merged rows. The V and J calls and clone size are TCRdb's, not the authors'. The sample table lists 75,000 to 100,000 distinct CDR3 sequences, approximately 15% of them with a count of one. 6% to 7.5% of the sample belongs to the ten largest clones.

The rearrangement combines TRBV5-5 with TRBJ2-7, with TRBD2 tentatively as D gene (6 bases match). Sequencing was performed on whole blood. The origin of this receptor is an adult who was a healthcare worker with PCR-confirmed SARS-CoV-2 infection or an uninfected control (not recorded which). The bases read TGTGCCAGCAGCTTGGCCCCCGGGACTGAATTCTACGAGCAGTACTTC. It is translated as CASSLAPGTEFYEQYF. Supplemented by the reference TRBV5-5 and TRBJ2-7 proteins around the CDR3, the complete variable domain is DAGVTQSPTHLIKTRGQQVTLRCSPISGHKSVSWYQQVLGQGPQFIFQYYEKEERGRGNFPDRFSARQFPNYSSELNVNALLLGDSALYLCASSLAPGTEFYEQYFGPGTRLTVT.